These T cell receptor beta chains were read from a single sample in a study of identical twins' blood T cells. TCRdb itself ran the 5' RACE reads through MiXCR, one entry per CDR3 protein. The sample shows 350,000 to 400,000 distinct CDR3 sequences, over 25% of them seen only once. Sequencing was carried out using PBMCs. These receptors were obtained from a woman aged 18-49 years in good health. CDR3s include the opening cysteine and the closing phenylalanine or tryptophan. Each record gives: D gene, V gene, CDR3 length, J gene, clone size, CDR3 DNA, CDR3 protein. D genes are given only for firm matches. Rows may omit the clone size; those that give it use once, few, many or a size class.

TRBD1	TRBV12-3/TRBV12-4	14	TRBJ1-2	few	TGTGCCAGCAGTTTATCGGGACAGGGACATGGCTACACCTTC	CASSLSGQGHGYTF
.	TRBV28	13	TRBJ1-2	many	TGTGCCAGCAGTTTAGGCAGGGAGTATGGCTACACCTTC	CASSLGREYGYTF
.	TRBV3-1	14	TRBJ1-1	.	TGTGCCAGCAGCCCCCCCCGTCACAGTACTGAAGCTTTCTTT	CASSPPRHSTEAFF
.	TRBV6-4	13	TRBJ2-2	medium-sized	TGTGCCAGCAGTAGCGGGAACACCGGGGAGCTGTTTTTT	CASSSGNTGELFF
.	TRBV9	12	TRBJ2-2	.	TGTGCCAGCAGCGAGTCCCCCGGGGAGCTGTTTTTT	CASSESPGELFF
.	TRBV29-1	14	TRBJ2-1	many	TGCAGCGTCCGAAAGGACTTTACCTACAATGAGCAGTTCTTC	CSVRKDFTYNEQFF
.	TRBV2	15	TRBJ1-2	few	TGTGCCAGCAGCCAAATCCGGGCTGTCCCGGCCGGCTACACCTTC	CASSQIRAVPAGYTF
TRBD1	TRBV19	13	TRBJ1-1	many	TGTGCGGTAGGTTCGGGCAGGGGGTCTGAAGCTTTCTTT	CAVGSGRGSEAFF
.	TRBV2	14	TRBJ2-7	few	TGTGCCAGCAGTGAACGGCCCACTACCTACGAGCAGTACTTC	CASSERPTTYEQYF
TRBD2	TRBV24-1	16	TRBJ2-1	.	TGTGCCACCAGTGATTCTTATACTAGCGGGGGGAATGAGCAGTTCTTC	CATSDSYTSGGNEQFF
.	TRBV7-2	13	TRBJ2-5	.	TGTGCCAGCAGCTTATGGCTGGCGGAGACCCAGTACTTC	CASSLWLAETQYF
TRBD1	TRBV20-1	14	TRBJ2-3	few	TGCAGTGCTACCCGACAGGGGTTAACAGATACGCAGTATTTT	CSATRQGLTDTQYF
.	TRBV5-1	14	TRBJ1-2	few	TGCGCCAGCAGCTTTGAAGCAGCTAACTATGGCTACACCTTC	CASSFEAANYGYTF
.	TRBV7-2	12	TRBJ1-4	.	TGTGCCAGCAGACTTGACACAGAAAAACTGTTTTTT	CASRLDTEKLFF
.	TRBV6-5	14	TRBJ2-1	.	TGTGCCAGCAGACGGAGGGGTAGTTTCAATGAGCAGTTCTTC	CASRRRGSFNEQFF
.	TRBV27	12	TRBJ2-2	.	TGTGCCAGCAAAAAGAACACCGGGGAGCTGTTTTTT	CASKKNTGELFF
.	TRBV6-6	16	TRBJ1-3	.	TGTGCCAGCAGTAACGTTGCACCAAACTCTGGAAACACCGTATATTTT	CASSNVAPNSGNTVYF
.	TRBV20-1	13	TRBJ2-1	.	TGCAGTGCTAGCGGCCGCACCTACAATGAGCAGTTCTTC	CSASGRTYNEQFF
.	TRBV12-3/TRBV12-4	14	TRBJ2-7	.	TGTGGCAGCAGTTTAAGCCGGGAGCCCTACGAGCAGTACTTC	CGSSLSREPYEQYF
TRBD2	TRBV20-1	16	TRBJ2-2	many	TGCAGTGCCCTATTACAGACTAGCGGGTACACCGGGGAGCTGTTTTTT	CSALLQTSGYTGELFF
TRBD2	TRBV3-1	14	TRBJ2-2	.	TGTGCCTGCAGCCAAGCGGGAGTCCCCGGGGAGCTGTTTTTT	CACSQAGVPGELFF
.	TRBV10-3	13	TRBJ2-5	.	TGTACCATCAGCCCGGGTTTCGAAGAGACCCAGTACTTC	CTISPGFEETQYF
.	TRBV20-1	13	TRBJ1-5	.	TGCAGTGCTAGAGTAACAGGAGGGCAGCCCCAGCATTTT	CSARVTGGQPQHF
TRBD2	TRBV20-1	15	TRBJ2-1	.	TGCAGTGCTAGGGGGCCGGGAGGGGCGTACAATGAGCAGTTCTTC	CSARGPGGAYNEQFF
.	TRBV6-5	13	TRBJ2-1	few	TGTGCCAGCAGCCCATCGGCCGCGACTGAGCAGTTCTTC	CASSPSAATEQFF
.	TRBV7-2	15	TRBJ2-1	few	TGTGCCAGCAGCTTAGAAGCGGTTGTCTACAATGAGCAGTTCTTC	CASSLEAVVYNEQFF
TRBD2	TRBV29-1	14	TRBJ2-1	few	TGCAGCGTCGAGGGTCTAGCGGGAGTTGCTGAGCAGTTCTTC	CSVEGLAGVAEQFF
TRBD1	TRBV5-1	15	TRBJ1-1	.	TGCGCCAGCAGCTCACCGACAGGGAGGGGCACTGAAGCTTTCTTT	CASSSPTGRGTEAFF
TRBD1	TRBV20-1	13	TRBJ1-5	.	TGCAGTGTTCTTGGGGACAGTAATCAGCCCCAGCATTTT	CSVLGDSNQPQHF
TRBD1	TRBV25-1	15	TRBJ1-1	.	TGTGCCAGCAGTGAATGGGGACAGACGAACACTGAAGCTTTCTTT	CASSEWGQTNTEAFF
.	TRBV20-1	16	TRBJ1-6	few	TGCAGTGCTAGGGAGATCGGGACACCAGATAATTCACCCCTCCACTTT	CSAREIGTPDNSPLHF
.	TRBV7-9	12	TRBJ1-1	.	TGTGCCAGCAGCTGGGACGGGGAAAAAGCTTTCTTT	CASSWDGEKAFF
.	TRBV11-2	14	TRBJ1-2	.	TGTGCCAGCAGCTTAGTGGGGGGAGACGATGGCTACACCTTC	CASSLVGGDDGYTF
.	TRBV27	12	TRBJ2-2	.	TGTGCCAGCAGTCCCCCAGGCGGCGAGCTGTTTTTT	CASSPPGGELFF
.	TRBV7-9	15	TRBJ2-2	few	TGTGCCAGCAGCTTAGTTACGGGACCCACCGGGGAGCTGTTTTTT	CASSLVTGPTGELFF
TRBD2	TRBV19	17	TRBJ2-4	few	TGTGCCAGTAGTATAGGGGGAAGCGGGGGGGCCAAAAACATTCAGTACTTC	CASSIGGSGGAKNIQYF
.	TRBV2	16	TRBJ1-5	.	TGTGCCAGCGCCAGAACAGGGCGGGGCAGCAATCAGCCCCAGCATTTT	CASARTGRGSNQPQHF
.	TRBV29-1	10	TRBJ1-1	.	TGCAGCGTACAGGATCCTGAAGCTTTCTTT	CSVQDPEAFF
.	TRBV20-1	10	TRBJ2-5	few	TGCAGTGCAGAGTTGGGGACCCAGTACTTC	CSAELGTQYF
.	TRBV29-1	13	TRBJ2-5	few	TGCAGCGTCGGTGGACGGTTCGGTGAGACCCAGTACTTC	CSVGGRFGETQYF
TRBD1	TRBV20-1	13	TRBJ1-2	.	TGCAGTGCTAGGGGTCTGCAGGGGGATGGCTACACCTTC	CSARGLQGDGYTF
.	TRBV20-1	9	TRBJ1-5	many	TGCAGTGCTGGGGAGCCCCAGCATTTT	CSAGEPQHF
.	TRBV20-1	14	TRBJ1-2	few	TGCAGTGCTAAGTTGGCCGGGGGCTTCCATGGCTACACCTTC	CSAKLAGGFHGYTF
TRBD1	TRBV2	19	TRBJ1-1	.	TGTGCCAGCAGTGAAGCGCTTATTGGGAGGACAGGGTCAAGCACTGAAGCTTTCTTT	CASSEALIGRTGSSTEAFF
TRBD2	TRBV5-1	14	TRBJ2-1	many	TGCGCCAGCAGCCCCACTAGCGGGTATAATGAGCAGTTCTTC	CASSPTSGYNEQFF
TRBD1	TRBV19	11	TRBJ1-5	few	TGTGCCAGTAGTAATCAGGGGGCGCAGCATTTT	CASSNQGAQHF
.	TRBV11-1	12	TRBJ1-1	many	TGTGCCAGCAGCTTACAGGGAGCTGAAGCTTTCTTT	CASSLQGAEAFF
.	TRBV10-3	13	TRBJ2-2	few	TGTGCCTACCGGGACTGGAACACCGGGGAGCTGTTTTTT	CAYRDWNTGELFF